These 26 T cell receptor beta chains share one sample of origin, sequenced in a study of technical replicates of blood from several donors. Sequencing used immunoSEQ multiplex PCR; TCRdb keeps in-frame clones, though not all of them. Of around 81,000 clones in the sample, 80% to 90% were seen once. The material sequenced was PBMCs. Receptors were obtained from a human donor in good health. Some clones in this sample may be carry-over from other donors' samples.

The chain carries TRBV29-1 and TRBJ1-2; the match to TRBD1 covers 7 bases. CDR3 length equals 14 residues. J gave up 3 bases and V 0 bases, and 4 bases lay outside the gene matches. CDR1 SQVTM and CDR2 ANQGSEA come from the germline V gene. CDR3 region: CSVEETGIYYGYTF. CDR3 nucleotide sequence: TGCAGCGTTGAAGAGACAGGGATTTACTATGGCTACACCTTC.

This chain links TRBV5-1 with TRBJ2-3, with TRBD1 matching over 7 bases. The CDR3 extends over 15 amino acids. Germline CDR1 and CDR2: SGHRS and YFSETQ. With 3 bases clipped from V and 6 bases from J, the junction kept 10 bases outside the gene matches. CDR3 sequence reads: CASSSDRANVDTQYF. The CDR3 DNA reads as TGCGCCAGCAGCTCCGACAGGGCGAATGTCGATACGCAGTATTTT.

This rearrangement joins TRBV20-1 to TRBJ2-3, with 8 bases that match TRBD2. This CDR3 comprises 11 residues. The trim removed 3 bases at V and 10 bases at J, leaving 3 bases unmatched. The germline gives CDR1 DFQATT, CDR2 SNEGSKA (reference sequence). This chain's CDR3 is CSASLTSAQYF. CDR3 bases: TGCAGTGCTAGTTTGACTAGCGCGCAGTATTTT.

This clone occurred a few times. V gene TRBV30 combines with J gene TRBJ1-5, with D perhaps matching TRBD1 (6 bases). The ends were cut back, 5 bases at V and 1 base at J, with 9 bases in the middle. This CDR3 contains 13 residues. Germline CDR1 is GTSNPN and CDR2 is SVGIG (reference sequence). The CDR3 bases are TGTGCCTGGGGGACAAGAAGCAATCAGCCCCAGCATTTT. Protein: CAWGTRSNQPQHF.

This chain connects TRBV9 to TRBJ1-4, with D possibly matching TRBD1 (5 bases). Trimming stripped 4 bases from V and 2 bases from J, with 12 bases between. Germline lookup yields CDR1 SGDLS and CDR2 YYNGEE. The CDR3 spans 15 residues. The CDR3 here is CASSSGGATNEKLFF. The CDR3 DNA reads TGTGCCAGCAGCTCTGGCGGGGCTACTAATGAAAAACTGTTTTTT.

The chain carries TRBV27 and TRBJ2-1; a possible D gene is TRBD1 (6 bases). This CDR3 contains 15 residues. Trimming left V 8 bases short and J 9 bases short, with 23 bases between. Germline CDR1 reads MNHEY; CDR2 reads SMNVEV (reference sequence). The CDR3 is CASFTGVGTIGEQFF. The CDR3 DNA follows: TGTGCCAGCTTTACCGGAGTAGGGACAATCGGTGAGCAGTTCTTC.

This chain connects TRBV12-5 to TRBJ2-7, with 8 bases identical to TRBD2. Germline assignment: CDR1 LGHNT and CDR2 FRNRAP. The length of the CDR3 is 14 residues. The V gene end was trimmed by 7 bases and the J gene end by 0 bases; junction bases not matched to a gene: 5. The CDR3 DNA reads as TGTGCTAGTGCCCGGGGGGGGAGCTCCTACGAGCAGTACTTC. Its protein product is CASARGGSSYEQYF.

The rearrangement uses TRBV14 and TRBJ2-5; D is unresolved. This CDR3 has 12 amino acids. V lost 1 base and J lost 5, with 5 bases in between. Looked up from germline, CDR1 is SGHDN and CDR2 is FVKESK. CDR3 region: CASSQARETQYF. CDR3 DNA sequence: TGTGCCAGCAGCCAAGCTCGGGAGACCCAGTACTTC.

The gene calls are TRBV4-2 and TRBJ2-7; no clear D gene. Germline V gene sequence: CDR1 LGHNA, CDR2 YNFKEQ. The CDR3 loop spans 11 amino acids. Between the trimmed V and J ends, which lost 3 bases and 4 bases, there was a span of 4 bases. The CDR3 is CASSQRYEQYF. The CDR3 DNA is TGTGCCAGCAGCCAGAGGTACGAGCAGTACTTC.

CDR3 coding DNA: TGTGCCAGCAGCCGGACAGGGCCGGGGGAGACCCAGTACTTC. Residues: CASSRTGPGETQYF. V is TRBV5-6 and J is TRBJ2-5; 8 bases are shared with TRBD1. CDR3 length equals 14 residues. V shed 4 bases, J shed 5 bases, and the junction held 7 bases outside the gene matches. Germline CDR1 and CDR2: SGHDT and YYEEEE.

In this sample, this clone turned up once. This chain connects TRBV9 to TRBJ2-7; 8 bases map to TRBD2. V was pared by 8 bases and J by 4 bases, with 14 bases of the junction left unmatched. The CDR3 runs 15 residues. Germline values: CDR1 SGDLS, CDR2 YYNGEE. In DNA, the CDR3 is TGTGCCAGACATTCCGGGAGGGAGTTAGGGTACGAGCAGTACTTC. Amino acids: CARHSGRELGYEQYF.

The chain uses TRBV9 and TRBJ1-3; D uncertain. V was pared by 0 bases and J by 4 bases, with 11 bases between. Germline V lookup: CDR1 SGDLS, CDR2 YYNGEE. The CDR3 totals 15 residues. This CDR3 reads CASSVARGSGNTIYF. CDR3 nucleotides: TGTGCCAGCAGCGTAGCCAGAGGGAGCGGAAACACCATATATTTT.

The chain joins TRBV7-2 to TRBJ2-7; D is possibly TRBD2 (5 bases). Trimming left V 5 bases short and J 2 bases short, with 13 bases between. CDR3 length equals 14 residues. CDR1 is SGHTA, CDR2 FQGNSA, per germline. Here the CDR3 reads CASSREGSTYEQYF. The CDR3 DNA reads TGTGCCAGCAGCCGCGAGGGTTCCACCTACGAGCAGTACTTC.

This sequence joins TRBV9 and TRBJ2-1; 7 nucleotides agree with TRBD2. CDR1 is SGDLS, CDR2 YYNGEE, per germline. V shed 3 bases, J shed 9 bases, and the junction held 9 bases outside the gene matches. This CDR3 comprises 14 residues. CDR3 amino acids: CASSAQTGGTEQFF. CDR3 nucleotide sequence: TGTGCCAGCAGCGCCCAAACGGGAGGTACTGAGCAGTTCTTC.

V is TRBV7-9 and J is TRBJ1-2; no clear D. Germline V gene sequence: CDR1 SEHNR, CDR2 FQNEAQ (reference sequence). V was pared by 1 base and J by 2 bases, with 8 bases between. The length of the CDR3 is 14 residues. CDR3 coding DNA: TGTGCCAGCAGCTTAGGGCCGGGGAACTATGGCTACACCTTC. As protein: CASSLGPGNYGYTF. Drawing the rest from reference TRBV7-9 and TRBJ1-2, the complete variable domain is DTGVSQNPRHKITKRGQNVTFRCDPISEHNRLYWYRQTLGQGPEFLTYFQNEAQLEKSRLLSDRFSAERPKGSFSTLEIQRTEQGDSAMYLCASSLGPGNYGYTFGSGTRLTVV.

The rearrangement uses TRBV4-3 and TRBJ2-5; TRBD2 matches 7 bases. TRBJ2-7 matches the DNA end more closely, so the J call is doubtful. CDR1 is LGHNA, CDR2 YSLEER, per germline. The length of the CDR3 is 15 residues. CDR3 region: CASSQDQRGSYEQYF. CDR3 coding DNA: TGCGCCAGCAGCCAAGATCAGCGGGGCAGCTACGAGCAGTACTTC.

The chain has TRBV5-1 and TRBJ2-1; 8 bases fit TRBD1. V shed 4 bases and J 2 bases; nucleotides not matched to a gene: 8. Germline lookup yields CDR1 SGHRS and CDR2 YFSETQ. The CDR3 length is 16 residues. The CDR3: CASSRLNRGAYNEQFF. The CDR3, as DNA: TGCGCCAGCAGCCGCCTCAACAGGGGGGCCTACAATGAGCAGTTCTTC.

The DNA of the CDR3 is TGTGCCTGGAGTCGTGGACTAGCGAAGGTGACCGGGGAGCTGTTTTTT. This translates into CAWSRGLAKVTGELFF. The rearrangement links TRBV30 to TRBJ2-2, with 9 bases identical to TRBD2. Unmatched junction bases numbered 9, after V lost 2 bases and J lost 5 bases. Germline V gene sequence: CDR1 GTSNPN, CDR2 SVGIG (reference sequence). The CDR3 runs to 16 residues. The full variable domain, its missing parts supplied by reference TRBV30 and TRBJ2-2, is SQTIHQWPATLVQPVGSPLSLECTVEGTSNPNLYWYRQAAGRGLQLLFYSVGIGQISSEVPQNLSASRPQDRQFILSSKKLLLSDSGFYLCAWSRGLAKVTGELFFGEGSRLTVL.

This sequence joins TRBV29-1 and TRBJ2-5; 12 nucleotides line up with TRBD1. Trimming removed 2 bases from V and 5 bases from J; junction bases left unmatched: 12. Germline values: CDR1 SQVTM, CDR2 ANQGSEA. The CDR3 has 17 amino acids. CDR3: CSVERDRGRGLGETQYF. The CDR3 DNA sequence: TGCAGCGTTGAAAGGGACAGGGGGCGCGGACTAGGGGAGACCCAGTACTTC.

This clone was counted ten times or more. The V gene is TRBV7-3, the J gene TRBJ1-1; no clear D. In germline, CDR1 is SGHTA, CDR2 FQGTGA. V was trimmed by 0 bases and J by 3 bases, leaving 8 bases between them. The CDR3 length is 14 residues. The CDR3 coding sequence is TGTGCCAGCAGCTTAACCCAAGGAGACACTGAAGCTTTCTTT. It translates to CASSLTQGDTEAFF.

This sequence joins TRBV27 and TRBJ2-7; tentatively, D is TRBD2 (5 bases). This CDR3 has 15 residues. Deletions cut 4 bases from V and 4 bases from J, with 17 bases between. Germline lookup yields CDR1 MNHEY and CDR2 SMNVEV (reference sequence). This CDR3 is CASSSLGEGRYEQYF. For the CDR3, the DNA is TGTGCCAGCAGTTCCCTCGGGGAAGGTCGGTACGAGCAGTACTTC.

This chain joins TRBV7-9 and TRBJ2-7; 7 bases match TRBD1. Germline V CDR1 and CDR2: SEHNR, FQNEAQ (reference sequence). V trimming: 4 bases; J trimming: 2 bases; junction bases outside the gene matches: 5. CDR3 length: 14 amino acids. This CDR3 reads CASSSDRTTYEQYF. The CDR3 coding sequence is TGTGCCAGCAGCTCGGACAGGACCACCTACGAGCAGTACTTC. Full variable domain (rest looked up from reference TRBV7-9 and TRBJ2-7): DTGVSQNPRHKITKRGQNVTFRCDPISEHNRLYWYRQTLGQGPEFLTYFQNEAQLEKSRLLSDRFSAERPKGSFSTLEIQRTEQGDSAMYLCASSSDRTTYEQYFGPGTRLTVT.

This clone has more than one count but fewer than ten. The chain uses TRBV27 and TRBJ2-2; D not resolved. Germline V gene sequence: CDR1 MNHEY, CDR2 SMNVEV (reference sequence). Trimming pared 4 bases from V and 7 bases from J, leaving 10 bases between. The CDR3 is 13 amino acids. The CDR3 nucleotides read TGTGCCAGCAGTTACCAGTCGTTCGGGGAGCTGTTTTTT. Translated, it gives CASSYQSFGELFF.

The rearrangement links TRBV7-9 to TRBJ1-4, with TRBD1 as a possible D gene (5 bases). This CDR3 comprises 14 residues. Germline assignment: CDR1 SEHNR and CDR2 FQNEAQ (reference sequence). Deletions cut 3 bases from V and 4 bases from J, with 9 bases between. CDR3 nucleotide sequence: TGTGCCAGCAGCTTGATGACAGTTAATGAAAAACTGTTTTTT. It specifies CASSLMTVNEKLFF.

V is TRBV5-1 and J is TRBJ1-5; D might be TRBD1 (5 bases). The V gene lost 3 bases and the J gene lost 3 bases, with 16 bases spanning the gap. CDR1 is SGHRS and CDR2 is YFSETQ in the germline V gene. The CDR3 runs 16 residues. The CDR3 spells CASSWGPTGPNQPQHF. The CDR3 coding sequence is TGCGCCAGCAGCTGGGGCCCCACGGGCCCCAATCAGCCCCAGCATTTT.

This chain uses TRBV7-9 with TRBJ1-2, with TRBD1 as a possible D gene (6 bases). The CDR3 spans 13 residues. V was cut by 6 bases and J by 8 bases, with 16 bases left in between. Germline loops: CDR1 SEHNR, CDR2 FQNEAQ (reference sequence). CDR3 DNA: TGTGCCAGCAGGTATACAGGGTTGTCGGGCTACACCTTC. Translation: CASRYTGLSGYTF.